This T cell receptor beta chain was sequenced during a study of blood T cell repertoires in COVID-19. Looking at the study overall: The cDNA or gDNA used as material had been derived from T cells, B-cell-depleted T cells, or PBMCs.

The ends were cut back, 5 bases at V and 8 bases at J, with 16 bases in the middle. The V gene's germline CDR1 is SGHVS and CDR2 FQNEAQ. The CDR3 is 14 amino acids. In the study's own analysis: Scientists estimated how many nucleated cells there were by amplifying reference gene primers. Data came from immunoSEQ multiplex PCR; TCRdb stores just in-frame clones and leaves some out. The V and J calls and clone size are taken from that table; D and trimming were inferred from the DNA. The sample lists 280,000 or so clones, around 86% occurring once. This TCR was recovered from a human donor in a cohort sampled during active COVID-19. V is TRBV7-8 and J is TRBJ1-5, with a tentative D call TRBD1 (6 bases). Sequencing was performed on peripheral blood. The CDR3 region has the DNA TGTGCCAGCAGCCATAACAGGGCAGGAGAGCCCCAGCATTTT. Translation gives CASSHNRAGEPQHF.